Following are 8 T cell receptor beta chains from one sample sequenced in a study of T cell responses to AZD1222 COVID-19 vaccine. Data came from immunoSEQ multiplex PCR; TCRdb stores just in-frame clones and leaves some out. This sample carries 100,000 to 150,000 clones, 75% to 90% of them seen once, and the ten largest clones take around 6.1%. Sequenced material: peripheral blood, taken on day 0 of AZD1222 vaccination. Source of these receptors: an adult in good health.

J is TRBJ1-2 and V is TRBV6-6; no reliable D call. This CDR3 contains 15 residues. Germline loops: CDR1 MNHNY, CDR2 SVGAGI (reference sequence). The V end lost 6 bases, the J end lost 0 bases, and 14 bases lay between the germline ends. The CDR3 DNA reads TGTGCCAGCAGAGATAGGACGGCCACTAACTATGGCTACACCTTC. Amino acids: CASRDRTATNYGYTF.

In this sample, this clone turned up once. The chain recombines TRBV19 with TRBJ2-2, with TRBD1 identical over 10 bases. Germline V CDR1 and CDR2: LNHDA, SQIVND (reference sequence). J was trimmed by 4 bases and V by 7 bases; bases with no gene match: 6. The length of the CDR3 is 15 residues. For the CDR3, the DNA is TGTGCCAGTAATCCGGACAGGGGGTCCACCGGGGAGCTGTTTTTT. As protein: CASNPDRGSTGELFF.

J is TRBJ1-1 and V is TRBV5-6; possible D gene TRBD1, 6 bases. The CDR3 runs 14 residues. The germline V and J ends were trimmed by 2 bases and 0 bases, with 8 bases remaining between them. Germline V lookup: CDR1 SGHDT, CDR2 YYEEEE. The CDR3 DNA follows: TGTGCCAGCAGCTTAGGGACATTGAACACTGAAGCTTTCTTT. This translates into CASSLGTLNTEAFF.

The chain is built from TRBV7-3 and TRBJ2-1; possibly TRBD2 for D (6 bases). The germline gives CDR1 SGHTA, CDR2 FQGTGA. CDR3 length: 16 amino acids. The germline V and J ends were trimmed by 5 bases and 4 bases, with 18 bases remaining between them. The chain's CDR3 is CASSRSGTSVYNEQFF. The DNA for the CDR3 is TGTGCCAGCAGCCGAAGTGGGACTTCGGTTTACAATGAGCAGTTCTTC.

The chain uses TRBV5-5 and TRBJ2-3; D is possibly TRBD1 (6 bases). The length of the CDR3 is 18 residues. The V end was cut by 0 bases, the J end by 5 bases, with 22 bases between. Germline CDR1 SGHKS, CDR2 YYEKEE (reference sequence). In DNA, the CDR3 is TGTGCCAGCAGCTTGGGGGGGCGAGGAGGCCCCGCTGGAGATACGCAGTATTTT. Translating gives CASSLGGRGGPAGDTQYF. Full variable domain (outside the CDR3, taken from reference TRBV5-5 and TRBJ2-3): DAGVTQSPTHLIKTRGQQVTLRCSPISGHKSVSWYQQVLGQGPQFIFQYYEKEERGRGNFPDRFSARQFPNYSSELNVNALLLGDSALYLCASSLGGRGGPAGDTQYFGPGTRLTVL.

The J gene is TRBJ1-2, the V gene TRBV5-4, with D possibly matching TRBD1 (5 bases). This CDR3 is built from 13 residues. From germline, CDR1 is SGHNT and CDR2 YYREEE (reference sequence). Between the trimmed V and J ends, which lost 4 bases and 2 bases, there was a span of 9 bases. The DNA of the CDR3 is TGTGCCAGCAGCCCGACAGAGAACTATGGCTACACCTTC. Its translation is CASSPTENYGYTF. Together with reference TRBV5-4 and TRBJ1-2, the CDR3 gives the full variable domain: ETGVTQSPTHLIKTRGQQVTLRCSSQSGHNTVSWYQQALGQGPQFIFQYYREEENGRGNFPPRFSGLQFPNYSSELNVNALELDDSALYLCASSPTENYGYTFGSGTRLTVV.

The chain uses TRBV15 and TRBJ1-4, with D perhaps matching TRBD1 (6 bases). This CDR3 comprises 18 residues. Between the trimmed V and J ends, which lost 5 bases and 6 bases, there was a span of 25 bases. Germline assignment: CDR1 LNHNV and CDR2 YYDKDF (reference sequence). Here the CDR3 reads CATSRTGLTSLVYEKLFF. CDR3 sequence (DNA): TGTGCCACCAGCCGTACAGGGTTGACCTCATTGGTATATGAAAAACTGTTTTTT.

V usage is TRBV15 and J usage is TRBJ1-4; D is undetermined. The CDR3 spans 15 residues. Germline CDR1 and CDR2: LNHNV and YYDKDF (reference sequence). The V gene lost 0 bases and the J gene lost 4 bases, with 9 bases spanning the gap. The CDR3 DNA is TGTGCCACCAGCAGAGATTACACAGTTAATGAAAAACTGTTTTTT. Translation gives CATSRDYTVNEKLFF.